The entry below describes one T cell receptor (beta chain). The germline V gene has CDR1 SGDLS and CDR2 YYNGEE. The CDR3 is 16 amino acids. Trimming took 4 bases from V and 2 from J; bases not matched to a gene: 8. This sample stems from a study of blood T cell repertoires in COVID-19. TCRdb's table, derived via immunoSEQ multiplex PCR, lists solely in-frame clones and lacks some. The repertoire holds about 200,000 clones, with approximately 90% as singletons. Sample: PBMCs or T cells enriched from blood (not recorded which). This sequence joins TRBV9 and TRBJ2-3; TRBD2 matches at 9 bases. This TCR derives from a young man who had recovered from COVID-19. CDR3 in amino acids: CASSPAIAGDTDTQYF. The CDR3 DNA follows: TGTGCCAGCAGCCCAGCAATAGCGGGGGACACAGATACGCAGTATTTT.